This record looks at one T cell receptor (beta chain) sequence and its context. The target antigen is unknown. Sequenced by immunoSEQ multiplex PCR; TCRdb stores in-frame clones only, minus some. The profile shows roughly 42,000 clones, 70% to 90% of them singletons. Time point reported: week 5, during vaccination. Doses of 300 ug of mutant IDH1 20-mer peptide were given with topical imiquimod. V shed 1 base and J 5 bases; nucleotides not matched to a gene: 4. The germline V gene has CDR1 PRHDT and CDR2 FYEKMQ (reference sequence). The CDR3 loop spans 14 amino acids. This entry is derived from a study of a mutant IDH1 vaccine in newly diagnosed glioma. At the level of the study: Patients arrived already treated with radiotherapy, temozolomide, or both, most having had both.

The TCR sequence derives from a man between 40 and 49 years old with glioma. This chain connects TRBV13 to TRBJ1-1; 7 bases line up with TRBD1. Sequenced material: PBMCs, taken from a glioma patient whose treatment included an IDH1 peptide vaccine. As DNA, the CDR3 is TGTGCCAGCAGCTTAGAAGGGGGCCGAACTGAAGCTTTCTTT. Its protein product is CASSLEGGRTEAFF.